This T cell receptor beta chain was captured in a study of shared clonotypes between healthy human individuals. Study-wide context: Every donor yielded three CD4 naive, three CD4 memory, two CD8 naive and one CD8 memory plate.

The donor cohort consisted entirely of Caucasian adults residing in Nashville, Tennessee. Sorted subsets were amplified in replicate PCRs using around 220 ng DNA, 30,000 to 35,000 T cell genomes. Repertoires were generated with immunoSEQ multiplex PCR, while TCRdb's copy carries only in-frame clones and drops some. The table shows approximately 1.4 million clones, with 95% to 99% occurring only once. This clone has just one count. CDR3 size: 12 residues. Germline-derived CDR1 and CDR2 are LNHDA and SQIVND (reference sequence). The germline V and J ends were trimmed by 4 bases and 4 bases, with 8 bases remaining between them.

Material for sequencing was naive CD4+ T cells sorted from blood. Noted subset: CD45RA+ positively selected. This sequence originates from a man aged 25 to 40 in good health. The rearrangement uses TRBV19 and TRBJ2-7; possibly TRBD2 for D (5 bases). CDR3 amino acids: CASSSVAYEQYF. The CDR3, as DNA: TGTGCCAGTAGTAGCGTAGCGTACGAGCAGTACTTC.